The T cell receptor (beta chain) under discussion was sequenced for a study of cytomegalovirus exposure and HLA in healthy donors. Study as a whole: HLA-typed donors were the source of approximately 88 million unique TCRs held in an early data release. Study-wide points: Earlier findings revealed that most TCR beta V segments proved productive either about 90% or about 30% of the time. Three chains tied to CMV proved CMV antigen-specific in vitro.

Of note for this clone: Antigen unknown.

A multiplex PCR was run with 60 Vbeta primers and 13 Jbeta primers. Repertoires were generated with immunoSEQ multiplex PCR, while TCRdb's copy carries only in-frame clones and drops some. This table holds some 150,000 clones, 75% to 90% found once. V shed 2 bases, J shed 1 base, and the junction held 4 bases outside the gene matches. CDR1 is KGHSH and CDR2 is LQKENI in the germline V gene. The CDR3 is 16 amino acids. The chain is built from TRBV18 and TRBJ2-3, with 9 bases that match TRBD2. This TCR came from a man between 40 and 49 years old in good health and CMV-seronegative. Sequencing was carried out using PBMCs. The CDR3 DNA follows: TGTGCCAGCTCACCAATAGCGGGAGTTGGCACAGATACGCAGTATTTT. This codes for CASSPIAGVGTDTQYF.